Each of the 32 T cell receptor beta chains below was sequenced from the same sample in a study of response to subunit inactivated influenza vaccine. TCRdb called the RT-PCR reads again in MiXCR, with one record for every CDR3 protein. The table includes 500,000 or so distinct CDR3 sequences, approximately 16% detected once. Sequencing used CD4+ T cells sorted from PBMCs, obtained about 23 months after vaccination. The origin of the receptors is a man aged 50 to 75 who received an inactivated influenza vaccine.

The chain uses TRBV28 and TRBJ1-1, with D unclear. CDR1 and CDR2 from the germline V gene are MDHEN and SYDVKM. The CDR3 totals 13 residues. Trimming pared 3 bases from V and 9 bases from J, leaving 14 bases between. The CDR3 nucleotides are TGTGCCAGCAGTTTTAGCTCAGGAGGTAAAGCTTTCTTT. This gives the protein CASSFSSGGKAFF.

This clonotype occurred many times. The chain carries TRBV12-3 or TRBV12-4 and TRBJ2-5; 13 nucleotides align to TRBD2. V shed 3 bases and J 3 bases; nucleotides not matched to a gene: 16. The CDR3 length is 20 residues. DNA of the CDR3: TGTGCCAGCAGTTTTATGCCGCGTTTTGGGACTAGCGGGACCGAAGAGACCCAGTACTTC. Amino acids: CASSFMPRFGTSGTEETQYF.

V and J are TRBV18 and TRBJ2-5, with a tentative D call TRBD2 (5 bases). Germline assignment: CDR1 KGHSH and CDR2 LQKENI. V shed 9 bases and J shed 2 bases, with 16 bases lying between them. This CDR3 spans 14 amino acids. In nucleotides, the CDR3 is TGTGCCAGTTCTCCGAGGGCAGTACAAGAGACCCAGTACTTC. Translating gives CASSPRAVQETQYF.

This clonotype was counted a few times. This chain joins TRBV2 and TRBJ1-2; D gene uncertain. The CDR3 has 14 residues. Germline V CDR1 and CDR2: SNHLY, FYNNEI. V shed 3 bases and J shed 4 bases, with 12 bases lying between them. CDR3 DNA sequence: TGTGCCAGCAGTGAGCTCATGGGAGGCTATGGCTACACCTTC. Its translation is CASSELMGGYGYTF.

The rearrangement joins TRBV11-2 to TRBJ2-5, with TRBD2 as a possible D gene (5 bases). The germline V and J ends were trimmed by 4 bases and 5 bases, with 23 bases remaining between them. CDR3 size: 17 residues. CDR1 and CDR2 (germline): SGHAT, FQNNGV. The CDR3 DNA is TGTGCCAGCAGCTGTCTCCCCCCCCCGGGATCTGGGGAGACCCAGTACTTC. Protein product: CASSCLPPPGSGETQYF. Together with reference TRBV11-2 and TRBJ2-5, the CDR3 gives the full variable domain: EAGVAQSPRYKIIEKRQSVAFWCNPISGHATLYWYQQILGQGPKLLIQFQNNGVVDDSQLPKDRFSAERLKGVDSTLKIQPAKLEDSAVYLCASSCLPPPGSGETQYFGPGTRLLVL.

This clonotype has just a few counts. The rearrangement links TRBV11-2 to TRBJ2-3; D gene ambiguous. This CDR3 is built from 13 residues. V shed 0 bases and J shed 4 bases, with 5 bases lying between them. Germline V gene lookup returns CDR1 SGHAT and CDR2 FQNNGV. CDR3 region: CASSLDPPDTQYF. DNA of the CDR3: TGTGCCAGCAGCTTAGATCCGCCAGATACGCAGTATTTT.

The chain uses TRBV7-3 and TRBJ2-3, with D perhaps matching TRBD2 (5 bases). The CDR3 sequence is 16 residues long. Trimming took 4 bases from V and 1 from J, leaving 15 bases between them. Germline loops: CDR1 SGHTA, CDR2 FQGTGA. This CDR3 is CASSSLSEVGTDTQYF. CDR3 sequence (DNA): TGTGCCAGCAGCTCCCTTAGCGAAGTGGGCACAGATACGCAGTATTTT.

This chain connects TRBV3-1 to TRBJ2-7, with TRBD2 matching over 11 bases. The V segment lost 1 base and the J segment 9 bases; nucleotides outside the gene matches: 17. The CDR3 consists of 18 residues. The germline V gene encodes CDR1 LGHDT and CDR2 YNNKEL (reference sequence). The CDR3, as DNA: TGTGCCAGCAGCCAAGGAGTGGGACTAGCGGTTGTAGCTGACGGGCAGTACTTC. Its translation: CASSQGVGLAVVADGQYF.

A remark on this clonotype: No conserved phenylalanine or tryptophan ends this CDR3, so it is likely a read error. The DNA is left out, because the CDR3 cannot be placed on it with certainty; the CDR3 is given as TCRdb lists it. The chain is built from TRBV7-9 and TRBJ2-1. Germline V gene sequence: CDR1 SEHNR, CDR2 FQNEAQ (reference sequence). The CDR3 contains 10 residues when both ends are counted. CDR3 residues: CASSLIWAPI.

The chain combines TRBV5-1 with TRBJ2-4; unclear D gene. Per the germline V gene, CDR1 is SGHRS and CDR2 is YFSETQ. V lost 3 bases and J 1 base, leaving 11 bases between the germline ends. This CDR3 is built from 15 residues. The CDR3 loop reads CASSSTDAAKNIQYF. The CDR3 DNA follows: TGCGCCAGCAGCTCGACGGATGCGGCCAAAAACATTCAGTACTTC.

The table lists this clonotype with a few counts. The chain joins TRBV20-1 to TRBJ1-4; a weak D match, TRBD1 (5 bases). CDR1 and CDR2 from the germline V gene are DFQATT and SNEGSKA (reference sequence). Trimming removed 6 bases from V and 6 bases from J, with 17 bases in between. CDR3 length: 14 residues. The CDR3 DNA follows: TGCAGTGCCTCGGCGGGGCAGGTCTATGAAAAACTGTTTTTT. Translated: CSASAGQVYEKLFF.

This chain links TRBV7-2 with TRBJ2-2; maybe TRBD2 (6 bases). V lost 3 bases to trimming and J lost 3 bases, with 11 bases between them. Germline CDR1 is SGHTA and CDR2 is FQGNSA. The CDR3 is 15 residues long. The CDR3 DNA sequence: TGTGCCAGCAGCTTTTACGGGAGCGACACCGGGGAGCTGTTTTTT. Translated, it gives CASSFYGSDTGELFF. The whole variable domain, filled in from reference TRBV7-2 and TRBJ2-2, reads GAGVSQSPSNKVTEKGKDVELRCDPISGHTALYWYRQSLGQGLEFLIYFQGNSAPDKSGLPSDRFSAERTGGSVSTLTIQRTQQEDSAVYLCASSFYGSDTGELFFGEGSRLTVL.

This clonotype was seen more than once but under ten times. The CDR3 loop reads CASSVGQMLELFF. The DNA of the CDR3 is TGTGCCAGCAGTGTCGGGCAGATGTTGGAACTGTTTTTT. The gene calls are TRBV2 and TRBJ1-4; D remains ambiguous. Trimming removed 4 bases at V and 12 bases at J, with 15 bases between. The CDR3 contains 13 residues. Germline lookup yields CDR1 SNHLY and CDR2 FYNNEI.

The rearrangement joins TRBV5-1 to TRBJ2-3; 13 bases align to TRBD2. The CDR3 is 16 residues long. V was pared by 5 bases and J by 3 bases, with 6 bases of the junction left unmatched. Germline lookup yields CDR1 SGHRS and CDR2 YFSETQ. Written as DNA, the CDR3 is TGCGCCAGCAGGCGGGGGACTAGCGGGACGACAGATACGCAGTATTTT. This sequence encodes CASRRGTSGTTDTQYF.

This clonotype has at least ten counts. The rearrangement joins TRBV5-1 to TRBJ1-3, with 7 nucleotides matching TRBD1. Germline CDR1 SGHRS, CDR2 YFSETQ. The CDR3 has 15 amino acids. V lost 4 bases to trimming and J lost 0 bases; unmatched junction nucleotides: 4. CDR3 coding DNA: TGCGCCAGCAGCATGGGACAGCTCTCTGGAAACACCATATATTTT. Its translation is CASSMGQLSGNTIYF.

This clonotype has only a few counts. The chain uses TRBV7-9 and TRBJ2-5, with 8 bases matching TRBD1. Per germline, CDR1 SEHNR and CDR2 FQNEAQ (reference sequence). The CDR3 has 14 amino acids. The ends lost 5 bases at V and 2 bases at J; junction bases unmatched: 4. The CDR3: CASSRTGRQETQYF. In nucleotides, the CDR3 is TGTGCCAGCAGCCGGACAGGGAGGCAAGAGACCCAGTACTTC.

CDR3 region: CASSFSAGQRADTQYF. DNA of the CDR3: TGTGCCAGCAGTTTTTCGGCAGGGCAGAGGGCAGATACGCAGTATTTT. This rearrangement joins TRBV28 to TRBJ2-3; D may be TRBD1 or TRBD2 (5 bases each). Germline CDR1 MDHEN, CDR2 SYDVKM. Trimming took off 3 bases at V and 4 bases at J, with 17 bases between the two ends. There are 16 residues in the CDR3.

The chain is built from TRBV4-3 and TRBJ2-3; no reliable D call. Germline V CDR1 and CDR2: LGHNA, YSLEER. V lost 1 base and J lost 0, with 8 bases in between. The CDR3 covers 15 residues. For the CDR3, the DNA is TGCGCCAGCAGCCAAGCGGACCTTAGCACAGATACGCAGTATTTT. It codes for CASSQADLSTDTQYF.

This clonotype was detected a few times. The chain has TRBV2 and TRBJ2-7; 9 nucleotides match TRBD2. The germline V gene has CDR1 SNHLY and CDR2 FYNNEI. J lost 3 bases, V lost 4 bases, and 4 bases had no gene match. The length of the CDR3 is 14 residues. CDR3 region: CASSVAGEGYEQYF. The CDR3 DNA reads TGTGCCAGCAGTGTAGCGGGGGAAGGCTACGAGCAGTACTTC.

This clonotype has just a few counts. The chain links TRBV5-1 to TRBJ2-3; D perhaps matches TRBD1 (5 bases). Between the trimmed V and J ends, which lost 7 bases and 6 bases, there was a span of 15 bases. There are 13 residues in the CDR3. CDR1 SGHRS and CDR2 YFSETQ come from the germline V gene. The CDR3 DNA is TGCGCCAGCGGCGCAGGGTCTGGGGATACGCAGTATTTT. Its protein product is CASGAGSGDTQYF.

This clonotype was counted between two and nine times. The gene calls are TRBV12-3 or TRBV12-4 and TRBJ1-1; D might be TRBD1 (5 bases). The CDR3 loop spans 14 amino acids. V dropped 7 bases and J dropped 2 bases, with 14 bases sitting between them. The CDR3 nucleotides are TGTGCCAGCACTCTGGCAGGGACCAACACTGAAGCTTTCTTT. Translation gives CASTLAGTNTEAFF.

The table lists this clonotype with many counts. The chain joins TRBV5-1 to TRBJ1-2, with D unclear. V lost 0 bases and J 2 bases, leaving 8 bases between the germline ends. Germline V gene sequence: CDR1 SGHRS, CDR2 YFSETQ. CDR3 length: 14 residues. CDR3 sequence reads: CASSLEPGNYGYTF. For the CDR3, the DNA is TGCGCCAGCAGCTTGGAACCCGGGAACTATGGCTACACCTTC.

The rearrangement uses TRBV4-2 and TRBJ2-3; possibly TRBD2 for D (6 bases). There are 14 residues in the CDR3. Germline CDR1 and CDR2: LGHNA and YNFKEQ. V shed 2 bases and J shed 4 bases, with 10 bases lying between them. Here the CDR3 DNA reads TGTGCCAGCAGCCAAAGGAGCGGGTCAGATACGCAGTATTTT. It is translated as CASSQRSGSDTQYF.

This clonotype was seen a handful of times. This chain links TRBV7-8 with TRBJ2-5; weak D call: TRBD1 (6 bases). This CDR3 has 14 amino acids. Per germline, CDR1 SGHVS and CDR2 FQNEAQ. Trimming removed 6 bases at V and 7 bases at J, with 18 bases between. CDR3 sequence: CASRTGTTTGTQYF. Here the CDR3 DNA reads TGTGCCAGCAGAACCGGGACAACCACGGGGACCCAGTACTTC.

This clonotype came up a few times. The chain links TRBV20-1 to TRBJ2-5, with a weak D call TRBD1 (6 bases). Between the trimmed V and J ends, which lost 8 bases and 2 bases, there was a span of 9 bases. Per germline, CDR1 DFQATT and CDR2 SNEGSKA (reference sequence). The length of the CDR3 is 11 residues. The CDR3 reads CSSQGQETQYF. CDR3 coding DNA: TGCAGTTCTCAGGGGCAAGAGACCCAGTACTTC.

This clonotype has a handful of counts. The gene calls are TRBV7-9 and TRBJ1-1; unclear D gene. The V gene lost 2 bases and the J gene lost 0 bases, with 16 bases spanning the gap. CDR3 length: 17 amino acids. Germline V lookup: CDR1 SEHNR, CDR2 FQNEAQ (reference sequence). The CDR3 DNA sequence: TGTGCCAGCAGCTTATCAGGCTGGGGTCGCGTGAACACTGAAGCTTTCTTT. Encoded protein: CASSLSGWGRVNTEAFF.

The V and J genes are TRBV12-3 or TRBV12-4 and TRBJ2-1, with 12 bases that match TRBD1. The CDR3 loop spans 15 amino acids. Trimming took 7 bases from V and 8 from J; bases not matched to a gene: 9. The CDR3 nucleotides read TGTGCCAGCACCCTAGGTGGGACAGGGGGCGATGAGCAGTTCTTC. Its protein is CASTLGGTGGDEQFF.

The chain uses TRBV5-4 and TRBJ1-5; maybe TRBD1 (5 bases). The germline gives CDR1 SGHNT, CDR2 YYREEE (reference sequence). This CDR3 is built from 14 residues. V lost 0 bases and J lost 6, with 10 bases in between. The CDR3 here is CASSLAGETQPQHF. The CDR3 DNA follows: TGTGCCAGCAGCTTGGCGGGGGAAACTCAGCCCCAGCATTTT.

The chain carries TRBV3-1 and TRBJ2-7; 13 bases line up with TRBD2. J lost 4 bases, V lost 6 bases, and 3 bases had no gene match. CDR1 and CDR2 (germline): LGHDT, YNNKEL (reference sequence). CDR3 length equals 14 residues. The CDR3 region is CASRPGLAGYEQYF. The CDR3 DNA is TGTGCCAGCAGACCGGGACTAGCGGGATACGAGCAGTACTTC.

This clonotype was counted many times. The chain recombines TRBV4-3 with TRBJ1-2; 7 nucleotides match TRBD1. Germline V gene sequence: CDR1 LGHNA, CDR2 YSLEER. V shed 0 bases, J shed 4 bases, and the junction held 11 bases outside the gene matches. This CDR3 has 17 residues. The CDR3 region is CASSQDLPRDSGYGYTF. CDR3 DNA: TGCGCCAGCAGCCAAGATCTCCCCCGGGACAGCGGCTATGGCTACACCTTC.

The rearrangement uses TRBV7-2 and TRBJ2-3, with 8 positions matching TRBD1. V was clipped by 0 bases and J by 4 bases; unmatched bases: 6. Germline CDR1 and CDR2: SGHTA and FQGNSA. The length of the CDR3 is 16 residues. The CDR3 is CASSLAPGGIADTQYF. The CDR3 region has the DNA TGTGCCAGCAGCTTAGCGCCAGGGGGCATAGCAGATACGCAGTATTTT. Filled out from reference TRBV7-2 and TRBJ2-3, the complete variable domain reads GAGVSQSPSNKVTEKGKDVELRCDPISGHTALYWYRQSLGQGLEFLIYFQGNSAPDKSGLPSDRFSAERTGGSVSTLTIQRTQQEDSAVYLCASSLAPGGIADTQYFGPGTRLTVL.

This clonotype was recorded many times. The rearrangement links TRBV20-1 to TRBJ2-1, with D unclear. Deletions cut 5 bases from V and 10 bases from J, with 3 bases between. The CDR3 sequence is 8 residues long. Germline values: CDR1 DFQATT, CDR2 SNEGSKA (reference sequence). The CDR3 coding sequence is TGCAGTGCTTTCGAGCAGTTCTTC. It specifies CSAFEQFF.